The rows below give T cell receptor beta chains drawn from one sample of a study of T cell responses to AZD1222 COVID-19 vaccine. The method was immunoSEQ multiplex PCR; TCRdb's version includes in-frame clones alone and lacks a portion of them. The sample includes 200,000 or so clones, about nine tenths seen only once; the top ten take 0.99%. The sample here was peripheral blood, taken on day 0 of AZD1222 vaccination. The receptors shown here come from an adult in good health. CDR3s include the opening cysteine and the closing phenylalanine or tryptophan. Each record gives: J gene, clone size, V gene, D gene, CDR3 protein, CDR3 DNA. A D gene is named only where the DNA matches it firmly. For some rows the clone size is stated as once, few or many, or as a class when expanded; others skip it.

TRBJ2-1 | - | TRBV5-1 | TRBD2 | CASSLDGGGARDEQFF | TGCGCCAGCAGCTTGGATGGCGGGGGGGCGAGGGATGAGCAGTTCTTC
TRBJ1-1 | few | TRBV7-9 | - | CASSLGGGANTEAFF | TGTGCCAGCAGCTTGGGCGGAGGTGCGAACACTGAAGCTTTCTTT
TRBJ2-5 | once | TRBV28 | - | CASSLQGETQYF | TGTGCCAGCAGTTTACAGGGCGAGACCCAGTACTTC
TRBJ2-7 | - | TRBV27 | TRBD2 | CASSSGTSLSEQYF | TGTGCCAGCAGTTCCGGGACTAGCTTGAGTGAGCAGTACTTC
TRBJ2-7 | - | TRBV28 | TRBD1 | CASTLTGALYEQYF | TGTGCCAGCACCTTAACAGGGGCCCTTTACGAGCAGTACTTC
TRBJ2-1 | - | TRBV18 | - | CASSPSSDEQFF | TGTGCCAGCTCACCCTCCTCCGATGAGCAGTTCTTC
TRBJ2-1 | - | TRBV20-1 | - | CSASRYSYNEQFF | TGCAGTGCTAGTCGGTACTCCTACAATGAGCAGTTCTTC
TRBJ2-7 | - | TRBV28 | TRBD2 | CASTGGGIGGRRYEQYF | TGTGCCAGCACTGGTGGCGGAATAGGCGGGAGGAGATACGAGCAGTACTTC
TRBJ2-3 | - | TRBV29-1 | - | CSVVSNTDTQYF | TGCAGCGTTGTATCCAACACAGATACGCAGTATTTT
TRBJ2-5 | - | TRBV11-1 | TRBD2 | CASSLGDYLTQYF | TGTGCCAGCAGCTTGGGGGACTACCTAACCCAGTACTTC
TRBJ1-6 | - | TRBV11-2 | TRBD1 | CASSPDRAWNSPLHF | TGTGCCAGCAGCCCCGACAGGGCCTGGAATTCACCCCTCCACTTT
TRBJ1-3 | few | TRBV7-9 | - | CASTERVSGGNTIYF | TGTGCCAGCACTGAACGGGTTTCCGGTGGAAACACCATATATTTT
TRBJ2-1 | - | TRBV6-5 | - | CASSYSSGTHGGEQFF | TGTGCCAGCAGTTACTCGAGCGGGACACATGGGGGTGAGCAGTTCTTC
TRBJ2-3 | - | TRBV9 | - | CASSRDLADTQYF | TGTGCCAGCAGCCGGGACCTCGCAGATACGCAGTATTTT
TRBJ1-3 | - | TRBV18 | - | CASSPSGDPSGNTIYF | TGTGCCAGCTCACCCTCCGGGGACCCCTCTGGAAACACCATATATTTT
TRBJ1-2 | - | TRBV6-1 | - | CASSEAGVIISGYTF | TGTGCCAGCAGTGAGGCGGGGGTAATCATTTCGGGCTACACCTTC
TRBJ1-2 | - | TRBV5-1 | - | CASSLEGGTHYGYTF | TGCGCCAGCAGCTTGGAAGGAGGGACACACTATGGCTACACCTTC
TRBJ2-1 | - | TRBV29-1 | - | CSVRWYNEQFF | TGCAGCGTCCGGTGGTACAATGAGCAGTTCTTC
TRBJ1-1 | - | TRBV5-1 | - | CASSFGSIMNTEAFF | TGCGCCAGCAGCTTTGGCAGTATCATGAACACTGAAGCTTTCTTT
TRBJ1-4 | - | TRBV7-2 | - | CASSLGGANEKLFF | TGTGCCAGCAGTCTGGGGGGGGCTAATGAAAAACTGTTTTTT
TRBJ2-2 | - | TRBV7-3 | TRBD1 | CASSADRRTGELFF | TGTGCCAGCAGCGCGGACAGGCGCACCGGGGAGCTGTTTTTT
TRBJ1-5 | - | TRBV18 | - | CASSPAGRSNQPQHF | TGTGCCAGCTCACCAGCAGGTCGGAGCAATCAGCCCCAGCATTTT
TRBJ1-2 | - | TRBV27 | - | CASGLSGGYTF | TGTGCCAGCGGTCTATCTGGTGGCTACACCTTC
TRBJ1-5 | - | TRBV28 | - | CASSFTGLSNQPQHF | TGTGCCAGCAGTTTTACAGGACTTAGCAATCAGCCCCAGCATTTT
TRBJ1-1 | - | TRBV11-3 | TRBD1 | CASSPRQGKNTEAFF | TGTGCCAGCAGCCCTCGACAGGGGAAGAACACTGAAGCTTTCTTT
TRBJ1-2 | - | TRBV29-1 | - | CSVEGGRPYGYTF | TGCAGCGTTGAAGGGGGACGGCCCTATGGCTACACCTTC
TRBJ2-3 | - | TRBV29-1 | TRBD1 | CSETGTGTDTQYF | TGCAGCGAGACCGGGACAGGCACAGATACGCAGTATTTT
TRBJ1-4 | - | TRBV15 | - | CATSSPRGARQLFF | TGTGCCACCAGCAGTCCCCGTGGGGCGCGTCAACTGTTTTTT
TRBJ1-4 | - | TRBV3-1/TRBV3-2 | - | CASSDTSRKLFF | TGTGCCAGCAGCGATACCTCACGAAAACTGTTTTTT
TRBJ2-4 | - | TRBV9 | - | CASSVEEGAKNIQYF | TGTGCCAGCAGCGTAGAGGAAGGAGCCAAAAACATTCAGTACTTC
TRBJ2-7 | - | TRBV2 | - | CASSGRVGGGRNFYEQYF | TGTGCCAGCAGTGGCCGAGTGGGAGGGGGACGGAATTTCTACGAGCAGTACTTC
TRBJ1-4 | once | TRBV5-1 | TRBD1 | CASSFGRGQEKLFF | TGCGCCAGCAGCTTCGGCAGGGGGCAAGAAAAACTGTTTTTT
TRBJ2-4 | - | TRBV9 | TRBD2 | CASTRGEGTAKNIQYF | TGTGCCAGCACGCGAGGGGAGGGAACAGCCAAAAACATTCAGTACTTC
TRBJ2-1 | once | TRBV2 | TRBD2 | CASRAQSGLAVLNEQFF | TGTGCCAGCAGGGCCCAATCGGGACTAGCGGTTTTAAATGAGCAGTTCTTC
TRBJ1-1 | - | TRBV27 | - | CASSLGVMNTEAFF | TGTGCCAGCAGTTTGGGGGTCATGAACACTGAAGCTTTCTTT
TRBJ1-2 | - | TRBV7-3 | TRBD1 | CASSFDTGTGAGYTF | TGTGCCAGCAGCTTCGATACCGGGACAGGGGCTGGCTACACCTTC
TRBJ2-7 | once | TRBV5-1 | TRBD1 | CASSPTFGQDAYEQYF | TGCGCCAGCAGCCCCACCTTCGGACAGGACGCCTACGAGCAGTACTTC
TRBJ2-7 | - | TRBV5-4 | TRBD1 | CASSLGGTGPYEQYF | TGTGCCAGCAGCTTGGGCGGGACAGGCCCCTACGAGCAGTACTTC
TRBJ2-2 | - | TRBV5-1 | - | CASSLARGDRSTGELFF | TGCGCCAGCAGCTTGGCCAGGGGGGACCGTAGCACCGGGGAGCTGTTTTTT
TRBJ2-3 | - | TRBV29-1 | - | CSVERAGVGVDTQYF | TGCAGCGTTGAACGGGCAGGGGTGGGGGTTGATACGCAGTATTTT
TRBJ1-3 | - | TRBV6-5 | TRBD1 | CASSPGTGGNTIYF | TGTGCCAGCAGTCCAGGGACAGGGGGAAACACCATATATTTT
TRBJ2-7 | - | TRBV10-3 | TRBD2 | CAISENMGLGGSYEQYF | TGTGCCATCAGTGAGAACATGGGACTAGGGGGGTCCTACGAGCAGTACTTC
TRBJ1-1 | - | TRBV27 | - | CASSLGTMNTEAFF | TGTGCCAGCAGTTTGGGGACAATGAACACTGAAGCTTTCTTT
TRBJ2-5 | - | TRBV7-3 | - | CASSLGGGTGQTQYF | TGTGCCAGCAGCTTAGGAGGGGGCACGGGACAGACCCAGTACTTC
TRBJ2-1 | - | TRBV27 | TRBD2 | CASRPLASGIHNEQFF | TGTGCCAGCCGTCCCCTGGCTAGCGGGATCCACAATGAGCAGTTCTTC
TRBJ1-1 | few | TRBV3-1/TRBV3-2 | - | CASSQETYTEAFF | TGTGCCAGCAGCCAAGAGACATACACTGAAGCTTTCTTT
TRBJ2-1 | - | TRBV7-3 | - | CASSLGGASNEQFF | TGTGCCAGCAGCTTAGGGGGGGCAAGCAATGAGCAGTTCTTC